This is a list of T cell receptor beta chains from one sample in a study of PD-L1 blockade in urothelial cancer. Profiled with immunoSEQ multiplex PCR; TCRdb holds only in-frame clones, not every one. This sample carries about 48,000 clones, around 86% of them seen once, and the ten largest clones take roughly 10%. The sequences come from PBMCs, collected around atezolizumab (anti-PD-L1) treatment. These TCRs come from a man aged 55 to 70 with urothelial cancer. Each CDR3 is given with its conserved first and last residue. A D gene is named only where the DNA matches it firmly. Not all rows give a size; the values are once, few, many and, for expanded clones, a class.

abundance: .
j_gene: TRBJ2-2
v_gene: TRBV7-3
d_gene: TRBD1
CDR3nt: TGTGCCAGCACTGACAGGGCCAACACCGGGGAGCTGTTTTTT
CDR3aa: CASTDRANTGELFF

abundance: .
j_gene: TRBJ1-2
v_gene: TRBV10-3
d_gene: .
CDR3nt: TGTGCCATCAGTGAGCCTCGGGCAGGGTCAATCGGCTACACCTTC
CDR3aa: CAISEPRAGSIGYTF

abundance: .
j_gene: TRBJ1-2
v_gene: TRBV29-1
d_gene: TRBD1
CDR3nt: TGCAGCGGATGGACAGGCCCCGGCTACACCTTC
CDR3aa: CSGWTGPGYTF

abundance: .
j_gene: TRBJ2-6
v_gene: TRBV30
d_gene: .
CDR3nt: TGTGCCTCCCGGACTAATTGGGGGGCCAACGTCCTGACTTTC
CDR3aa: CASRTNWGANVLTF

abundance: .
j_gene: TRBJ2-7
v_gene: TRBV19
d_gene: TRBD1
CDR3nt: TGTGCCAGTAGTAAGGCCGGGACAGACCCTTACGAGCAGTACTTC
CDR3aa: CASSKAGTDPYEQYF

abundance: .
j_gene: TRBJ1-2
v_gene: TRBV7-9
d_gene: TRBD1
CDR3nt: TGTGCCAGCAGCTCGTCTGTCGACAGGGTCGACTATGGCTACACCTTC
CDR3aa: CASSSSVDRVDYGYTF

abundance: .
j_gene: TRBJ2-3
v_gene: TRBV19
d_gene: .
CDR3nt: TGTGCCAGCACACAGGGCGGGGGACCCACAGATACGCAGTATTTT
CDR3aa: CASTQGGGPTDTQYF

abundance: once
j_gene: TRBJ1-5
v_gene: TRBV7-6
d_gene: .
CDR3nt: TGTGCCAGCAGCTTAGGAGGGTCGCAGCCCCAGCATTTT
CDR3aa: CASSLGGSQPQHF

abundance: .
j_gene: TRBJ1-2
v_gene: TRBV4-3
d_gene: .
CDR3nt: TGCGCCAGCAGCCACCAGAACTATGGCTACACCTTC
CDR3aa: CASSHQNYGYTF

abundance: .
j_gene: TRBJ2-3
v_gene: TRBV7-2
d_gene: TRBD2
CDR3nt: TGTGCCAGCAGCCCCTCACTAGCGGGGACCATTAATACGCAGTATTTT
CDR3aa: CASSPSLAGTINTQYF

abundance: once
j_gene: TRBJ1-2
v_gene: TRBV11-2
d_gene: TRBD1
CDR3nt: TGTGCCAGCAGCCCCAATTGGGACAGCGTAACTTATGGCTACACCTTC
CDR3aa: CASSPNWDSVTYGYTF

abundance: .
j_gene: TRBJ1-2
v_gene: TRBV11-1
d_gene: TRBD1
CDR3nt: TGTGCCAGCAGCTTAGCTGGCAGGGGGCAGGATGGCTACACCTTC
CDR3aa: CASSLAGRGQDGYTF

abundance: .
j_gene: TRBJ1-1
v_gene: TRBV27
d_gene: .
CDR3nt: TGTGCCAGCAGTTTATTTGGGGGCTGGAACACTGAAGCTTTCTTT
CDR3aa: CASSLFGGWNTEAFF

abundance: .
j_gene: TRBJ2-5
v_gene: TRBV5-1
d_gene: .
CDR3nt: TGCGCCAGCAGCTTGCAGGGAAATGAAGAGACCCAGTACTTC
CDR3aa: CASSLQGNEETQYF

abundance: .
j_gene: TRBJ2-1
v_gene: TRBV6-4
d_gene: .
CDR3nt: TGTGCCAGCAGTGATTCCCGACTAGACGGAGAGGTCTTC
CDR3aa: CASSDSRLDGEVF

abundance: .
j_gene: TRBJ2-1
v_gene: TRBV5-6
d_gene: TRBD2
CDR3nt: TGTGCCAGCACGAGCGGGGCGGGCAATGAGCAGTTCTTC
CDR3aa: CASTSGAGNEQFF

abundance: .
j_gene: TRBJ1-2
v_gene: TRBV5-1
d_gene: .
CDR3nt: TGCGCCAGCAGCCCCGCGACGGGTACTAACTATGGCTACACCTTC
CDR3aa: CASSPATGTNYGYTF

abundance: .
j_gene: TRBJ1-5
v_gene: TRBV5-8
d_gene: TRBD1
CDR3nt: TGTGCCAGCAGCCCCGGGACAGGGGGTTTTTTTAGCAATCAGCCCCAGCATTTT
CDR3aa: CASSPGTGGFFSNQPQHF

abundance: .
j_gene: TRBJ1-3
v_gene: TRBV11-2
d_gene: TRBD1
CDR3nt: TGTGCCAGCAGCTTTCGGCCCCGGGACAGAATTTCGGGAAACACCATATATTTT
CDR3aa: CASSFRPRDRISGNTIYF

abundance: .
j_gene: TRBJ2-1
v_gene: TRBV19
d_gene: .
CDR3nt: TGTGCCAGTAGTTCAGGGTACGACAATGAGCAGTTCTTC
CDR3aa: CASSSGYDNEQFF

abundance: .
j_gene: TRBJ2-3
v_gene: TRBV2
d_gene: .
CDR3nt: TGTGCCAGCAGTGTGGGTCGGGGCACAGATACGCAGTATTTT
CDR3aa: CASSVGRGTDTQYF

abundance: few
j_gene: TRBJ2-1
v_gene: TRBV5-1
d_gene: .
CDR3nt: TGCGCCAGCAGCTTGGGCGCGGGGAGCCCACGTGAGCAGTTCTTC
CDR3aa: CASSLGAGSPREQFF

abundance: .
j_gene: TRBJ1-4
v_gene: TRBV7-8
d_gene: TRBD1
CDR3nt: TGTGCCAGCAGCGCCCAGGACAGGGCAGAAAAACTGTTTTTT
CDR3aa: CASSAQDRAEKLFF

abundance: .
j_gene: TRBJ2-2
v_gene: TRBV6-5
d_gene: .
CDR3nt: TGTGCCAGCAGTTACGGCCAGTCGAACACCGGGGAGCTGTTTTTT
CDR3aa: CASSYGQSNTGELFF

abundance: .
j_gene: TRBJ2-7
v_gene: TRBV13
d_gene: .
CDR3nt: TGTGCCAGCAGCTTCGCCCCAGGAGACTATAGCCTACGGGAGCAGTACTTC
CDR3aa: CASSFAPGDYSLREQYF

abundance: .
j_gene: TRBJ2-3
v_gene: TRBV9
d_gene: TRBD1
CDR3nt: TGTGCCAGCAGCAAAGTACAGGGGACAGATACGCAGTATTTT
CDR3aa: CASSKVQGTDTQYF

abundance: .
j_gene: TRBJ1-3
v_gene: TRBV9
d_gene: TRBD1
CDR3nt: TGTGCCAGCAGCGGCCAGGGGGCGCATGGAAACACCATATATTTT
CDR3aa: CASSGQGAHGNTIYF